These T cell receptor beta chains were read from a single sample in a study of T cell changes during pregnancy in multiple sclerosis. The method was immunoSEQ multiplex PCR; TCRdb's version includes in-frame clones alone and lacks a portion of them. Here the sample spans roughly 83,000 clones, approximately 91% being singletons. The starting material was PBMCs, obtained in the first trimester of pregnancy. Every receptor here comes from a female donor in good health, serving as a control in a pregnancy study. Some clones in this sample may be carry-over from other donors' samples. Both conserved end residues are part of each CDR3. The order of the fields is D gene, J gene, clone size, V gene, CDR3 protein, CDR3 DNA. A D gene is named only where the DNA matches it firmly. Expanded clones are given a class, and other clones once, few, many or no size at all.

. TRBJ2-7 . TRBV27 CASSFMEGAQEQYF TGTGCCAGCAGTTTTATGGAGGGGGCGCAAGAGCAGTACTTC
. TRBJ2-5 once TRBV29-1 CSVEGKYTNQETQYF TGCAGCGTTGAAGGAAAGTACACCAACCAAGAGACCCAGTACTTC
. TRBJ2-6 . TRBV5-4 CASSLQGSGANVLTF TGTGCCAGCAGCCTACAGGGATCCGGGGCCAACGTCCTGACTTTC
. TRBJ2-7 . TRBV7-9 CASSLTGRSYEQYF TGTGCCAGCAGCTTGACAGGGAGGTCGTACGAGCAGTACTTC
. TRBJ2-1 once TRBV19 CASSVTPTGPQFF TGTGCCAGTAGTGTTACGCCGACAGGCCCGCAGTTCTTC
. TRBJ1-4 . TRBV6-5 CASNAQGANEKLFF TGTGCCAGCAACGCACAGGGAGCTAATGAAAAACTGTTTTTT
TRBD2 TRBJ2-1 . TRBV9 CASSNGLGVNEQFF TGTGCCAGCAGCAACGGACTAGGGGTAAATGAGCAGTTCTTC
. TRBJ1-6 . TRBV6-6 CASSSFRDINSPLHF TGTGCCAGCAGTTCCTTCCGGGACATTAATTCACCCCTCCACTTT
TRBD1 TRBJ1-6 . TRBV7-9 CASSSSTGGRADNSPLHF TGTGCCAGCAGCTCCTCGACAGGGGGAAGGGCCGATAATTCACCCCTCCACTTT
. TRBJ2-6 . TRBV4-2 CASSQLAPGANVLTF TGTGCCAGCAGCCAATTAGCGCCTGGGGCCAACGTCCTGACTTTC
. TRBJ2-5 . TRBV7-2 CASSLAWMGETQYF TGTGCCAGCAGCTTAGCATGGATGGGCGAGACCCAGTACTTC
TRBD1 TRBJ1-2 . TRBV6-1 CASSEISTGGLYGYTF TGTGCCAGCAGTGAAATTTCGACAGGGGGCCTCTATGGCTACACCTTC
TRBD1 TRBJ2-7 . TRBV2 CASAGQGANEQYF TGTGCCAGCGCGGGACAGGGGGCCAACGAGCAGTACTTC
. TRBJ1-1 . TRBV6-1 CASRILQGTEAFF TGTGCCAGCAGAATACTACAGGGTACTGAAGCTTTCTTT